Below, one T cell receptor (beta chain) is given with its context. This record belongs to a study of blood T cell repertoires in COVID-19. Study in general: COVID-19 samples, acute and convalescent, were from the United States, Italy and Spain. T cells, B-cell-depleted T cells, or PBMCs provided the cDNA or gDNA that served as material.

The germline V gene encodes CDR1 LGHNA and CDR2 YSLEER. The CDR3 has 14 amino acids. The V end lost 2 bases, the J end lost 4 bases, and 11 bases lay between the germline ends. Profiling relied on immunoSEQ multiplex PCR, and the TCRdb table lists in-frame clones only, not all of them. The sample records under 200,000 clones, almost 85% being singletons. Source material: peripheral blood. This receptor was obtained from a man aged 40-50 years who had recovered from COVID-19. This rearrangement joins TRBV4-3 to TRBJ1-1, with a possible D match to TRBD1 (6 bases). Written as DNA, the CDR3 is TGCGCCAGCAGCCAATTGGGCAGGGGCACTGAAGCTTTCTTT. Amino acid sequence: CASSQLGRGTEAFF.